Described below is a single TCR beta chain sequence and its context. The data belong to a study of blood T cell repertoires in COVID-19. The CDR3 consists of 14 residues. V shed 2 bases and J shed 5 bases, with 12 bases lying between them. Per the germline V gene, CDR1 is SGHTA and CDR2 is FQGNSA. Everyone who took part was roughly 18 to 95 years old, and they came from 24 US areas. Clones were read by immunoSEQ multiplex PCR, and TCRdb kept only the in-frame ones, dropping some. This sample has some 370,000 clones; 83% occur once, and the top ten carry approximately 4.7%. This TCR was sampled from a woman between 50 and 59 years old who had recovered from COVID-19. Sequenced sample: PBMCs or T cells enriched from blood (not recorded which). The chain is built from TRBV7-2 and TRBJ2-5; D is uncertain. The CDR3 region has the DNA TGTGCCAGCAGCTTATTATTACCTGCGGAGACCCAGTACTTC. Translated, it gives CASSLLLPAETQYF.